This entry is about one T cell receptor (beta chain). The antigen is undetermined. Likely unrecorded immune exposures existed in these nominally healthy donors. 13 Jbeta primers and 60 Vbeta primers were used for the PCR. TCRdb's copy holds only in-frame clones and misses some; the assay was immunoSEQ multiplex PCR. The sample consists of 180,000 or so clones, 75% to 85% of them appearing once. This CDR3 has 16 residues. With V trimmed by 5 bases and J by 7 bases, 7 bases remained unmatched. Germline V gene data show CDR1 as SEHNR and CDR2 as FQNEAQ (reference sequence). The data derive from a study of cytomegalovirus exposure and HLA in healthy donors. General study results and limits: Later analysis revealed greater clonal expansion in HLA-associated TCR beta chains than in equally common others. For presence/absence analyses, sequencing depth was assumed to be roughly uniform across donors. According to reports, the classifier identified cytomegalovirus status with high specificity and sensitivity.

The V call is TRBV7-9, the J call TRBJ2-1; 14 bases line up with TRBD2. The sequenced sample was PBMCs. The TCR comes from a woman between 25 and 40 years old in good health and CMV-seropositive. CDR3 amino acids: CASSRTSGGLWNEQFF. For the CDR3, the DNA is TGTGCCAGCAGCAGGACTAGCGGGGGGCTCTGGAATGAGCAGTTCTTC.